A selection of T cell receptor beta chains follows, all from one sample in a study of T cell responses to AZD1222 COVID-19 vaccine. The table came from immunoSEQ multiplex PCR; TCRdb's copy has only in-frame clones and leaves some out. The sample records 120,000 or so clones, about 89% being singletons. Specimen: peripheral blood, collected on day 0 of MenACWY control vaccination. All receptors come from an adult in good health. Each CDR3 is given with its conserved first and last residue. The D gene is left open where the match is weak. Not every row has a clone size; where given, it reads once, few, many or a size class.

V	J	D	size	CDR3	DNA
TRBV5-4	TRBJ2-3	TRBD2	.	CASSPSVGAGVRDTQYF	TGTGCCAGCAGCCCCTCGGTAGGAGCGGGAGTAAGAGATACGCAGTATTTT
TRBV27	TRBJ2-6	TRBD2	.	CASSQPGLAGNSGANVLTF	TGTGCCAGCAGCCAACCAGGACTAGCGGGAAACTCTGGGGCCAACGTCCTGACTTTC
TRBV2	TRBJ1-6	.	.	CASSEAGGIDSPLHF	TGTGCCAGCAGTGAAGCTGGCGGTATTGATTCACCCCTCCACTTT
TRBV7-2	TRBJ1-1	TRBD1	.	CASSFDLLHIDRENTEAFF	TGTGCCAGCAGCTTCGATCTCCTTCATATTGACAGGGAGAACACTGAAGCTTTCTTT
TRBV9	TRBJ2-1	.	.	CASSVGEYNEQFF	TGTGCCAGCAGCGTAGGAGAATACAATGAGCAGTTCTTC
TRBV6-1	TRBJ1-3	.	.	CASSEASTGTGNTIYF	TGTGCCAGCAGTGAAGCGAGCACAGGAACTGGAAACACCATATATTTT
TRBV15	TRBJ2-7	.	.	CATSPSPSSYEQYF	TGTGCCACCAGTCCGTCCCCGAGCTCCTACGAGCAGTACTTC
TRBV5-4	TRBJ1-5	.	.	CASSLDLDQPQHF	TGTGCCAGCAGCTTGGATCTGGATCAGCCCCAGCATTTT
TRBV6-5	TRBJ2-6	TRBD2	.	CASTSGDSGANVLTF	TGTGCCAGCACTAGCGGGGACTCTGGGGCCAACGTCCTGACTTTC
TRBV5-4	TRBJ2-7	.	.	CASSPRVGPYEQYF	TGTGCCAGCAGCCCCCGGGTGGGGCCCTACGAGCAGTACTTC
TRBV10-1	TRBJ2-2	.	.	CASSESRGIKNGELFF	TGCGCCAGCAGTGAGTCGAGGGGGATTAAGAACGGGGAGCTGTTTTTT
TRBV6-6	TRBJ1-2	.	once	CASSDRAGYTF	TGTGCCAGCAGTGACAGAGCCGGCTACACCTTC
TRBV9	TRBJ2-1	TRBD2	few	CASSVGLAETTSPNEQFF	TGTGCCAGCAGCGTCGGACTAGCGGAAACTACTTCCCCCAATGAGCAGTTCTTC
TRBV7-9	TRBJ2-2	TRBD2	.	CASIAVAGDVTGELFF	TGTGCCAGCATAGCCGTGGCGGGAGATGTCACCGGGGAGCTGTTTTTT
TRBV7-2	TRBJ2-7	.	once	CASSPDRPSSYEQYF	TGTGCCAGCAGCCCTGACAGACCGAGCTCCTACGAGCAGTACTTC
TRBV6-5	TRBJ1-4	.	.	CASSSSGSGEKLFF	TGTGCCAGCAGCAGCAGTGGGTCGGGTGAAAAACTGTTTTTT
TRBV5-4	TRBJ1-5	.	once	CGPQPQHF	TGTGGGCCCCAGCCCCAGCATTTT
TRBV19	TRBJ1-5	.	.	CASSTGPGQPQHF	TGTGCCAGTAGTACCGGACCGGGGCAGCCCCAGCATTTT
TRBV11-3	TRBJ2-5	TRBD2	.	CASSSRRGGRETQYF	TGTGCCAGCAGCTCTCGGCGGGGGGGCCGAGAGACCCAGTACTTC
TRBV9	TRBJ2-1	TRBD1	.	CASSVADSNRGHEQFF	TGTGCCAGCAGCGTGGCGGACAGTAACAGGGGTCATGAGCAGTTCTTC
TRBV25-1	TRBJ2-5	.	.	CASSGWDSRETQYF	TGTGCCAGCAGTGGCTGGGATAGCAGGGAGACCCAGTACTTC
TRBV6-5	TRBJ1-2	TRBD1	.	CASSRDRDYGYTF	TGTGCCAGCAGCCGGGACAGGGACTATGGCTACACCTTC
TRBV30	TRBJ2-7	TRBD2	.	CAWSTGTRVSYEQYF	TGTGCCTGGAGTACCGGGACTAGGGTCTCCTACGAGCAGTACTTC
TRBV11-3	TRBJ1-6	.	.	CASSPRGIHF	TGTGCCAGCAGTCCGCGGGGGATCCACTTT
TRBV5-4	TRBJ1-2	.	.	CASSLQGRNYGYTF	TGTGCCAGCAGCTTACAGGGCCGCAACTATGGCTACACCTTC
TRBV11-3	TRBJ2-1	.	.	CASSLMPQEQFF	TGTGCCAGCAGCTTAATGCCCCAAGAGCAGTTCTTC
TRBV24-1	TRBJ2-3	TRBD2	.	CATSESGRATDTQYF	TGTGCCACCAGTGAAAGCGGGAGGGCCACAGATACGCAGTATTTT
TRBV3-1/TRBV3-2	TRBJ2-1	.	.	CASSVEPFYNEQFF	TGTGCCAGCAGCGTTGAGCCCTTCTACAATGAGCAGTTCTTC
TRBV4-1	TRBJ1-2	.	.	CASSQGGTYGYTF	TGCGCCAGCAGCCAAGGGGGGACGTATGGCTACACCTTC
TRBV20-1	TRBJ2-5	.	.	CSASPPGRFQETQYF	TGCAGTGCTAGTCCCCCCGGGCGTTTCCAAGAGACCCAGTACTTC
TRBV3-1/TRBV3-2	TRBJ2-7	.	.	CASRPPTPSSYEQYF	TGTGCCAGCAGACCCCCGACTCCGAGCTCCTACGAGCAGTACTTC
TRBV6-5	TRBJ1-2	TRBD1	.	CASSYGTGGMWGGYTF	TGTGCCAGCAGTTACGGGACAGGGGGCATGTGGGGTGGCTACACCTTC
TRBV11-1	TRBJ2-7	.	.	CASSLMSGYEQYF	TGTGCCAGCAGCTTAATGAGCGGCTACGAGCAGTACTTC
TRBV1	TRBJ2-7	.	.	CTSSQRAVFSYEQYF	TGCACCAGCAGCCAGAGGGCAGTCTTTTCCTACGAGCAGTACTTC
TRBV11-3	TRBJ1-1	TRBD1	.	CASSLGQGTGENTEAFF	TGTGCCAGCAGCTTAGGACAGGGGACAGGAGAGAACACTGAAGCTTTCTTT
TRBV4-3	TRBJ2-5	TRBD2	.	CASSQQTSAQETQYF	TGCGCCAGCAGCCAACAGACTAGCGCCCAAGAGACCCAGTACTTC
TRBV27	TRBJ2-1	TRBD1	.	CASRTGIEQFF	TGTGCCAGCAGGACAGGGATTGAGCAGTTCTTC
TRBV24-1	TRBJ1-1	.	.	CATSDSHGAEAFF	TGTGCCACCAGTGATTCTCATGGCGCTGAAGCTTTCTTT
TRBV6-1	TRBJ2-1	TRBD2	.	CASSGGTSGSQPYNEQFF	TGTGCCAGCAGTGGAGGGACTAGCGGGAGCCAGCCCTACAATGAGCAGTTCTTC
TRBV7-2	TRBJ2-3	.	.	CASSPSADTQYF	TGTGCCAGCAGCCCAAGCGCAGATACGCAGTATTTT
TRBV9	TRBJ2-3	TRBD2	.	CASSVSNGRAITDTQYF	TGTGCCAGCAGCGTATCCAACGGGAGGGCCATCACAGATACGCAGTATTTT
TRBV18	TRBJ2-3	TRBD2	.	CASSSRPGLAGPDTQYF	TGTGCCAGCTCGTCAAGACCGGGACTAGCGGGTCCAGATACGCAGTATTTT
TRBV7-2	TRBJ1-1	.	once	CASSLHTNTEAFF	TGTGCCAGCAGCTTACACACAAACACTGAAGCTTTCTTT